The 19 T cell receptor beta chains below all came from one sample that was sequenced in a study of T cell responses to AZD1222 COVID-19 vaccine. Sequencing was performed with immunoSEQ multiplex PCR; in TCRdb, only in-frame clones are kept and a portion is missing. The repertoire has approximately 120,000 clones, 93% of them found once; the top ten carry around 0.91%. The sequences come from peripheral blood, collected on day 0 of AZD1222 vaccination. Receptors were obtained from an adult in good health.

J is TRBJ1-6 and V is TRBV13; weak D call: TRBD1 (5 bases). Trimming shortened V by 8 bases and J by 6 bases, and 20 bases separated the two germline ends. Germline V gives CDR1 PRHDT, CDR2 FYEKMQ (reference sequence). The CDR3 runs 16 residues. CDR3 coding DNA: TGTGCCAGCGGGAACCGGGACGGCAGCTTTAATTCACCCCTCCACTTT. Translated, it gives CASGNRDGSFNSPLHF.

The rearrangement joins TRBV5-1 to TRBJ1-1; no firm D call. This CDR3 is 12 amino acids long. CDR1 and CDR2 (germline): SGHRS, YFSETQ. V dropped 0 bases and J dropped 4 bases, with 4 bases sitting between them. The CDR3 loop is CASSLVGTEAFF. In DNA, the CDR3 is TGCGCCAGCAGCTTGGTTGGCACTGAAGCTTTCTTT.

The chain combines TRBV6-5 with TRBJ2-7; D is undetermined. The germline V and J ends were trimmed by 2 bases and 2 bases, with 13 bases remaining between them. CDR1 is MNHEY and CDR2 is SVGAGI in the germline V gene. This CDR3 region has 15 residues. The CDR3 here is CASSYEQQYTYEQYF. CDR3 nucleotide sequence: TGTGCCAGCAGTTACGAACAGCAATATACCTACGAGCAGTACTTC.

The rearrangement joins TRBV10-3 to TRBJ1-2; unclear D gene. The V gene lost 3 bases and the J gene lost 1 base, with 3 bases spanning the gap. The length of the CDR3 is 12 residues. Per germline, CDR1 ENHRY and CDR2 SYGVKD. CDR3 amino acids: CAISDLNYGYTF. For the CDR3, the DNA is TGTGCCATCAGTGACCTTAACTATGGCTACACCTTC.

The J gene is TRBJ1-1, the V gene TRBV3-1 (or the pseudogene TRBV3-2), with D possibly TRBD1 on 6 matching bases. There are 13 residues in the CDR3. Germline CDR1 and CDR2: LGHDT and YNNKEL (reference sequence). Trimming removed 7 bases from V and 0 bases from J, with 9 bases in between. In DNA form, the CDR3 reads TGTGCCAGCACCGGACAGTTGAACACTGAAGCTTTCTTT. This gives the protein CASTGQLNTEAFF.

This clone showed up just once. The gene calls are TRBV11-2 and TRBJ1-1; maybe TRBD1 (6 bases). The CDR3 consists of 13 residues. Per germline, CDR1 SGHAT and CDR2 FQNNGV. V dropped 5 bases and J dropped 1 base, with 8 bases sitting between them. CDR3 nucleotide sequence: TGTGCCAGCAGCAAGGACAGGAACACTGAAGCTTTCTTT. Protein: CASSKDRNTEAFF.

V gene TRBV11-2 combines with J gene TRBJ1-3, with a possible D match to TRBD1 (5 bases). V lost 4 bases, J lost 0 bases, and 7 bases lay in between. The CDR3 totals 14 residues. The germline V gene has CDR1 SGHAT and CDR2 FQNNGV. The CDR3 protein is CASSSGSSGNTIYF. CDR3 DNA sequence: TGTGCCAGCAGCTCAGGGTCCTCTGGAAACACCATATATTTT.

V usage is TRBV5-6 and J usage is TRBJ1-3, with D uncertain. V was trimmed by 1 base and J by 5 bases, leaving 4 bases between them. The CDR3 is 12 amino acids. Germline V gene sequence: CDR1 SGHDT, CDR2 YYEEEE. DNA of the CDR3: TGTGCCAGCAGCTTGTATAGAAACACCATATATTTT. It is translated as CASSLYRNTIYF.

The rearrangement uses TRBV20-1 and TRBJ2-5; possibly TRBD1 for D (6 bases). V was clipped by 3 bases and J by 1 base, with 12 bases between them. Germline V gene sequence: CDR1 DFQATT, CDR2 SNEGSKA (reference sequence). This CDR3 has 14 residues. CDR3 nucleotide sequence: TGCAGTGCTAGTACCAGGGGTGTCCAAGAGACCCAGTACTTC. Translation gives CSASTRGVQETQYF.

The chain has TRBV5-1 and TRBJ2-5; D perhaps matches TRBD2 (5 bases). Looked up from germline, CDR1 is SGHRS and CDR2 is YFSETQ. The CDR3 consists of 14 residues. Trimming left V 6 bases short and J 4 bases short, with 16 bases between. CDR3 DNA sequence: TGCGCCAGCACCGAAGTAGTAGGAGGAGAGACCCAGTACTTC. Translating it yields CASTEVVGGETQYF.

The V gene is TRBV9, the J gene TRBJ1-3, with 7 bases that match TRBD1. Trimming at V came to 7 bases and at J to 0 bases, leaving 10 bases not matched to a gene. Germline V gene data show CDR1 as SGDLS and CDR2 as YYNGEE. The CDR3 spans 16 residues. In DNA form, the CDR3 reads TGTGCCAGCGGTAGAGGGACAGCCTACTCTGGAAACACCATATATTTT. Amino acids: CASGRGTAYSGNTIYF.

CDR3 sequence: CASSLTGEGTEAFF. CDR3 DNA sequence: TGTGCCAGCAGCTTAACAGGGGAGGGCACTGAAGCTTTCTTT. This sequence joins TRBV7-2 and TRBJ1-1, with 7 bases fitting TRBD1. This CDR3 is 14 amino acids long. CDR1 and CDR2 (germline): SGHTA, FQGNSA. J gave up 4 bases and V 2 bases, and 4 bases lay outside the gene matches.

The chain joins TRBV29-1 to TRBJ1-2; the D gene is possibly TRBD1 (6 bases). The CDR3 totals 10 residues. Germline lookup yields CDR1 SQVTM and CDR2 ANQGSEA. The V end was cut by 8 bases, the J end by 6 bases, with 10 bases between. In DNA, the CDR3 is TGCAGCTACAGGGAGGATGGCTACACCTTC. Amino acid sequence: CSYREDGYTF.

The chain has TRBV12-5 and TRBJ1-1; D is ambiguous. There are 16 residues in the CDR3. The germline V and J ends were trimmed by 2 bases and 0 bases, with 13 bases remaining between them. Germline assignment: CDR1 LGHNT and CDR2 FRNRAP. CDR3 region: CASGLPSRDVNTEAFF. The CDR3 bases are TGTGCTAGTGGTTTGCCCTCGAGAGATGTGAACACTGAAGCTTTCTTT.

The V and J genes are TRBV27 and TRBJ1-5; D unresolved. This CDR3 has 14 amino acids. Between the trimmed V and J ends, which lost 6 bases and 0 bases, there was a span of 9 bases. CDR1 is MNHEY, CDR2 SMNVEV, per germline (reference sequence). The CDR3: CASSSMDSNQPQHF. The CDR3 DNA is TGTGCCAGCAGCTCAATGGATAGCAATCAGCCCCAGCATTTT.

This clone was observed once. The chain uses TRBV9 and TRBJ1-2; D remains unclear. The CDR3 is 14 residues long. Germline V lookup: CDR1 SGDLS, CDR2 YYNGEE. V was trimmed by 3 bases and J by 8 bases, leaving 17 bases between them. The CDR3 sequence: CASSDRAKFGGYTF. CDR3 nucleotides: TGTGCCAGCAGCGACCGGGCTAAATTCGGGGGCTACACCTTC.

The chain joins TRBV14 to TRBJ1-1; D ambiguous. The CDR3 totals 12 residues. Germline V lookup: CDR1 SGHDN, CDR2 FVKESK. V was shortened by 1 base and J by 11 bases, with 11 bases between the two germline ends. In nucleotides, the CDR3 is TGTGCCAGCAGCCAAGGGGTTACACGGGCTTTCTTT. Translating gives CASSQGVTRAFF.

The rearrangement uses TRBV12-5 and TRBJ1-1, with D unresolved. The V end was cut by 6 bases, the J end by 4 bases, with 15 bases between. The CDR3 runs 14 residues. Germline loops: CDR1 LGHNT, CDR2 FRNRAP. In nucleotides, the CDR3 is TGTGCTAGTGGACGACCTGACTACGGCACTGAAGCTTTCTTT. Amino acid sequence: CASGRPDYGTEAFF. The full variable domain, completed using reference TRBV12-5 and TRBJ1-1, is DARVTQTPRHKVTEMGQEVTMRCQPILGHNTVFWYRQTMMQGLELLAYFRNRAPLDDSGMPKDRFSAEMPDATLATLKIQPSEPRDSAVYFCASGRPDYGTEAFFGQGTRLTVV.

This rearrangement joins TRBV30 to TRBJ1-1; D is unclear. The V and J ends lost 3 bases and 2 bases respectively, with 13 bases between them. The CDR3 sequence is 14 residues long. Looked up from germline, CDR1 is GTSNPN and CDR2 is SVGIG (reference sequence). The DNA of the CDR3 is TGTGCCTGGAGCCGCCGCATCCCAAACACTGAAGCTTTCTTT. Protein: CAWSRRIPNTEAFF.